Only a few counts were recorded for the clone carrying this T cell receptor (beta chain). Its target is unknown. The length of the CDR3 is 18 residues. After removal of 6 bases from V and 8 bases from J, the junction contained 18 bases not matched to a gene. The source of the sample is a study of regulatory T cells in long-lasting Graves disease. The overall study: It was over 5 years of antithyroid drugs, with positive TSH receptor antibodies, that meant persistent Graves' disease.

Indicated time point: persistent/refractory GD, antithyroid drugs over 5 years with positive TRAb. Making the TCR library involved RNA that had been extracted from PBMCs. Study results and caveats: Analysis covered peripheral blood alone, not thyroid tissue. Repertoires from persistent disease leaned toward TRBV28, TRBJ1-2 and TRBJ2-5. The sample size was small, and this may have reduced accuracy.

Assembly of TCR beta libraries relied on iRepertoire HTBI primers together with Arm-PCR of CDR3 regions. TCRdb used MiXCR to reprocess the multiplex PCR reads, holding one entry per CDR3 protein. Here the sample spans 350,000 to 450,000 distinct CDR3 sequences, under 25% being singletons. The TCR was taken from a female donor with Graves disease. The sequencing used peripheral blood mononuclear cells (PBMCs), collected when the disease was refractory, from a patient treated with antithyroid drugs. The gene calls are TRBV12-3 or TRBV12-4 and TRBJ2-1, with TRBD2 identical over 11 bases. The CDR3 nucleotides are TGTGCCAGCAGCACCGTCGGGACTAGCGGAGGTCCAGTGGATGAGCAGTTCTTC. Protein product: CASSTVGTSGGPVDEQFF.